The 23 T cell receptor beta chains listed next were all sequenced from one sample in a study of T-cell reconstitution after alpha-beta-depleted transplantation in children. Preparation of the TCRbeta library used unique molecular identifiers. From the PCR reads, TCRdb called clonotypes with MiXCR, one entry per CDR3 protein. The table lists around 340,000 distinct CDR3 sequences, roughly 14% of them singletons, with about 3.9% in the top ten. This specimen consisted of PBMCs, obtained from the stem cell graft. The source of these receptors is a human donor who donated a stem cell graft to a child with Fanconi anemia.

This clonotype was counted ten times or more. The DNA of the CDR3 is TGTGCCAGCAGCCGTCGTACCGGGACAGCCTCCTACGAGCAGTACGTC. This sequence encodes CASSRRTGTASYEQYV. J is TRBJ2-7 and V is TRBV6-1; 7 nucleotides agree with TRBD1. This CDR3 spans 16 amino acids. Germline CDR1 is MNHNS and CDR2 is SASEGT. V dropped 6 bases and J dropped 0; count of bases not matched to a gene: 11.

Only a few counts were recorded for this clonotype. This chain joins TRBV20-1 and TRBJ2-3; 12 bases are shared with TRBD2. Germline lookup yields CDR1 DFQATT and CDR2 SNEGSKA (reference sequence). Trimming cost V 6 bases and J 4 bases; bases outside gene matches: 14. The CDR3 consists of 17 residues. The chain's CDR3 is CSAAQPPSSGGADTQYF. DNA for the CDR3: TGCAGTGCCGCACAACCACCCTCTAGCGGGGGGGCAGATACGCAGTATTTT.

The table lists this clonotype with a few counts. This may be a read error, as it is one base from a much larger clone. The V call is TRBV5-1, the J call TRBJ2-7; D is unclear. Germline CDR1 SGHRS, CDR2 YFSETQ. CDR3 length equals 11 residues. Trimming stripped 4 bases from V and 3 bases from J, with 5 bases between. The CDR3 protein is CASSANYEQYF. Written as DNA, the CDR3 is TGCGCCAGCAGCGCAAACTACGAGCAGTACTTC.

This clonotype has more than one count but fewer than ten. V usage is TRBV5-6 and J usage is TRBJ2-1; a possible D gene is TRBD2 (6 bases). The CDR3 runs to 14 residues. The ends were cut back, 0 bases at V and 8 bases at J, with 12 bases in the middle. Germline CDR1 reads SGHDT; CDR2 reads YYEEEE. CDR3 DNA: TGTGCCAGCAGCTTGGAGGGAGGCGCGGATGAGCAGTTCTTC. This sequence encodes CASSLEGGADEQFF.

J is TRBJ2-1 and V is TRBV18; TRBD1 agrees at 7 bases. CDR1 and CDR2 from the germline V gene are KGHSH and LQKENI. This CDR3 comprises 14 residues. V was pared by 3 bases and J by 7 bases, with 6 bases of the junction left unmatched. CDR3 DNA sequence: TGTGCCAGCTCACCCCAGACAGGGTATAATGAGCAGTTCTTC. Amino acid sequence: CASSPQTGYNEQFF.

The chain uses TRBV15 and TRBJ1-5; 8 nucleotides line up with TRBD1. In germline, CDR1 is LNHNV, CDR2 YYDKDF (reference sequence). The trim removed 0 bases at V and 5 bases at J, leaving 3 bases unmatched. This CDR3 spans 15 amino acids. This chain's CDR3 is CATSRDRTGYQPQHF. CDR3 DNA sequence: TGTGCCACCAGCAGAGATCGGACAGGGTATCAGCCCCAGCATTTT. The variable domain in full, completed from reference TRBV15 and TRBJ1-5, reads DAMVIQNPRYQVTQFGKPVTLSCSQTLNHNVMYWYQQKSSQAPKLLFHYYDKDFNNEADTPDNFQSRRPNTSFCFLDIRSPGLGDTAMYLCATSRDRTGYQPQHFGDGTRLSIL.

This clonotype was counted between two and nine times. The rearrangement uses TRBV29-1 and TRBJ1-1, with D hard to call. The germline CDR1 and CDR2 sequences are SQVTM and ANQGSEA. The CDR3 is 14 amino acids. Between the trimmed V and J ends, which lost 4 bases and 1 base, there was a span of 13 bases. CDR3 nucleotide sequence: TGCAGCGTTGCTGGGGTAAATCCGAACACTGAAGCTTTCTTT. Translation gives CSVAGVNPNTEAFF.

The chain couples TRBV20-1 to TRBJ2-5, with TRBD1 matching 9 bases. Germline CDR1 is DFQATT and CDR2 is SNEGSKA (reference sequence). V gave up 3 bases and J gave up 5 bases; unmatched junction bases: 7. The length of the CDR3 is 14 residues. The CDR3 coding sequence is TGCAGTGCTAGTACAGGGGGCGCGGATGAGACCCAGTACTTC. Residues: CSASTGGADETQYF.

In its sample, this clonotype was seen many times. The chain joins TRBV7-2 to TRBJ1-4, with 7 nucleotides matching TRBD1. The trim removed 5 bases at V and 4 bases at J, leaving 4 bases unmatched. CDR1 and CDR2 (germline): SGHTA, FQGNSA. The CDR3 extends over 14 amino acids. The CDR3 is CASSPDRDNEKLFF. As DNA, the CDR3 is TGTGCCAGCAGCCCTGACAGGGATAATGAAAAACTGTTTTTT.

In its sample, this clonotype was seen a few times. V gene TRBV15 combines with J gene TRBJ2-3; 7 positions match TRBD1. CDR3 length equals 13 residues. Germline V gives CDR1 LNHNV, CDR2 YYDKDF (reference sequence). The V and J ends lost 10 bases and 2 bases, in that order; junction bases with no gene match: 6. CDR3 sequence: CAIPGQLTDTQYF. CDR3 nucleotide sequence: TGTGCCATCCCGGGACAGCTCACAGATACGCAGTATTTT.

The gene calls are TRBV12-3 or TRBV12-4 and TRBJ1-4; no reliable D call. The CDR3 length is 14 residues. V lost 4 bases to trimming and J lost 5 bases, with 11 bases between them. CDR3 region: CASSSLEGNEKLFF. The DNA of the CDR3 is TGTGCCAGCAGTTCCCTGGAAGGGAATGAAAAACTGTTTTTT.

CDR3 bases: TGTGCCAGCAGTTACTCGAATTACCAAGAGACCCAGTACTTC. Translation: CASSYSNYQETQYF. The genes are TRBV6-5 and TRBJ2-5; D is unresolved. The V and J ends lost 0 bases and 0 bases respectively, with 5 bases between them. Germline V gives CDR1 MNHEY, CDR2 SVGAGI. This CDR3 spans 14 amino acids.

This clonotype has just a few counts. The gene calls are TRBV20-1 and TRBJ1-5; TRBD1 is a possible D gene (5 bases). This CDR3 region has 13 residues. V gave up 6 bases and J gave up 2 bases, with 11 bases separating them. Germline V gene sequence: CDR1 DFQATT, CDR2 SNEGSKA (reference sequence). CDR3 coding DNA: TGCAGTGCCCCGAGGGGCCGCAATCAGCCCCAGCATTTT. Protein sequence: CSAPRGRNQPQHF.

This rearrangement joins TRBV4-2 to TRBJ1-4; D call uncertain. Germline V lookup: CDR1 LGHNA, CDR2 YNFKEQ. Trimming pared 4 bases from V and 8 bases from J, leaving 14 bases between. The CDR3 runs 14 residues. The CDR3 region has the DNA TGTGCCAGCAGCCCGGGATCCGAAAGGGAAAAACTGTTTTTT. This codes for CASSPGSEREKLFF.

This clonotype was seen a handful of times. The rearrangement joins TRBV10-2 to TRBJ1-5, with D maybe TRBD1 (5 bases). CDR1 is WSHSY, CDR2 SAAADI, per germline. The CDR3 extends over 15 amino acids. V was shortened by 0 bases and J by 5 bases, with 11 bases between the two germline ends. In DNA form, the CDR3 reads TGCGCCAGCAGTGAGTCGGGAGGGACCCATCAGCCCCAGCATTTT. This translates into CASSESGGTHQPQHF.

This clonotype came up many times. The chain joins TRBV5-5 to TRBJ1-1; D may be TRBD1 (6 bases). Trimming took 0 bases from V and 4 from J, leaving 13 bases between them. Germline loops: CDR1 SGHKS, CDR2 YYEKEE (reference sequence). The CDR3 spans 15 residues. This CDR3 is CASSLVAGAPTEAFF. The CDR3 coding sequence is TGTGCCAGCAGCTTGGTGGCGGGGGCGCCCACTGAAGCTTTCTTT.

The V call is TRBV3-1, the J call TRBJ2-5, with 11 positions matching TRBD1. CDR1 is LGHDT, CDR2 YNNKEL, per germline (reference sequence). The length of the CDR3 is 15 residues. The trim removed 4 bases at V and 6 bases at J, leaving 7 bases unmatched. CDR3 sequence (DNA): TGTGCCAGCAGCCGTCCCGGGACAGGGGGGCAGACCCAGTACTTC. Translated, it gives CASSRPGTGGQTQYF.

The chain is built from TRBV12-3 or TRBV12-4 and TRBJ1-2, with 7 bases identical to TRBD1. J lost 1 base, V lost 6 bases, and 11 bases had no gene match. This CDR3 is 16 amino acids long. The CDR3 DNA follows: TGTGCCAGCAGAGCTAATCAGGGGGAACTTAACTATGGCTACACCTTC. It translates to CASRANQGELNYGYTF.

A few counts support this clonotype. The chain couples TRBV7-6 to TRBJ2-5, with D perhaps TRBD1 (6 bases). The CDR3 runs 14 residues. Trimming took off 5 bases at V and 4 bases at J, with 14 bases between the two ends. The germline V gene encodes CDR1 SGHVS and CDR2 FNYEAQ. CDR3 sequence (DNA): TGTGCCAGCAGCCTACGGACAGATTCAGAGACCCAGTACTTC. Encoded protein: CASSLRTDSETQYF. Filled out from reference TRBV7-6 and TRBJ2-5, the complete variable domain reads GAGVSQSPRYKVTKRGQDVALRCDPISGHVSLYWYRQALGQGPEFLTYFNYEAQQDKSGLPNDRFSAERPEGSISTLTIQRTEQRDSAMYRCASSLRTDSETQYFGPGTRLLVL.

This clonotype has ten or more counts. The chain couples TRBV5-1 to TRBJ2-3; 15 nucleotides line up with TRBD2. This CDR3 contains 18 residues. V shed 4 bases and J 1 base; nucleotides not matched to a gene: 7. CDR1 SGHRS and CDR2 YFSETQ come from the germline V gene. CDR3 region: CASSPGLAGGRRTDTQYF. The CDR3 DNA reads as TGCGCCAGCAGCCCTGGACTAGCGGGGGGGCGGCGCACAGATACGCAGTATTTT. The variable domain in full, with the rest retrieved from reference TRBV5-1 and TRBJ2-3, is KAGVTQTPRYLIKTRGQQVTLSCSPISGHRSVSWYQQTPGQGLQFLFEYFSETQRNKGNFPGRFSGRQFSNSRSEMNVSTLELGDSALYLCASSPGLAGGRRTDTQYFGPGTRLTVL.

This rearrangement joins TRBV7-8 to TRBJ2-2; weak D call: TRBD2 (6 bases). The ends were cut back, 1 base at V and 3 bases at J, with 15 bases in the middle. Germline assignment: CDR1 SGHVS and CDR2 FQNEAQ. The CDR3 has 17 residues. CDR3 sequence reads: CASSLGAPGGDTGELFF. The CDR3 nucleotides are TGTGCCAGCAGCTTAGGAGCGCCCGGGGGAGACACCGGGGAGCTGTTTTTT.

V usage is TRBV6-1 and J usage is TRBJ1-1; D might be TRBD1 (5 bases). CDR3 size: 14 residues. Trimming shortened V by 11 bases and J by 1 base, and 17 bases separated the two germline ends. CDR1 is MNHNS and CDR2 is SASEGT in the germline V gene. The CDR3 coding sequence is TGTGCCGCATCAATCAGGGTAGGGAACACTGAAGCTTTCTTT. This codes for CAASIRVGNTEAFF.

For this clonotype: The junction departs from germline at one end; a sequencing error may be responsible. The CDR3 sequence is CASSIAGGKETQYF. For the CDR3, the DNA is TGTGCCAGCAGTATAGCGGGGGGGAAAGAGACCCAGTACTTC. The J gene is TRBJ2-5, the V gene TRBV12-3 or TRBV12-4; 11 positions agree with TRBD2. The CDR3 loop spans 14 amino acids.